Listed below are T cell receptor beta chains from one sample, sequenced in a study of cytomegalovirus exposure and HLA in healthy donors. Using immunoSEQ multiplex PCR, the repertoire was profiled, and TCRdb retains in-frame clones only, with some absent. Among roughly 100,000 clones listed, 63% were seen once. Sample: PBMCs. The receptors shown here come from a human donor in good health. CDR3s include the opening cysteine and the closing phenylalanine or tryptophan. The D gene is left open where the match is weak. The size field is filled for only some rows; it gives once, few, many or a size class.

d_call | j_call | v_call | clone_size | cdr3_nt | cdr3_aa
TRBD1 | TRBJ1-4 | TRBV6-1 | few | TGTGCCAGCAGGGACAGGGGAGCAACTAATGAAAAACTGTTTTTT | CASRDRGATNEKLFF
. | TRBJ2-3 | TRBV5-1 | . | TGCGCCAGCAGCTTGAGAGCTAGCACAGATACGCAGTATTTT | CASSLRASTDTQYF
. | TRBJ1-5 | TRBV28 | few | TGTGCCAGCAGTTTGGACTATAGCAATCAGCCCCAGCATTTT | CASSLDYSNQPQHF
. | TRBJ2-1 | TRBV6-4 | once | TGTGCCAGCAATGCAACCCCTAAAGCTGAGGGCTCCTACAATGAGCAGTTCTTC | CASNATPKAEGSYNEQFF
. | TRBJ2-7 | TRBV19 | . | TGTGCCAGTAGACCCCAGGGTGCCGCGTACGAGCAGTACTTC | CASRPQGAAYEQYF
. | TRBJ1-2 | TRBV27 | . | TGTGCCAGCAGTCCCGCCAGGGAGGACGGCTACACCTTC | CASSPAREDGYTF
. | TRBJ1-2 | TRBV7-8 | few | TGTGCCAGCAGCCTTGGGCACGCCGACTATGGCTACACCTTC | CASSLGHADYGYTF
. | TRBJ2-1 | TRBV6-5 | few | TGTGCCAGCAGCGGGTATAGCTCCTACAATGAGCAGTTCTTC | CASSGYSSYNEQFF
. | TRBJ2-7 | TRBV14 | . | TGTGCCAGCAGCCAAGGATTGGGCAGCTCCTACGAGCAGTACTTC | CASSQGLGSSYEQYF
TRBD1 | TRBJ1-1 | TRBV5-1 | few | TGCGCCAGCAGCGTAACACCGGGACAGGGGGTCTTGAACACTGAAGCTTTCTTT | CASSVTPGQGVLNTEAFF
. | TRBJ1-5 | TRBV19 | . | TGTGCCAGTAGTCTATACAGGCACCAGAGCCAGCCCCAGCATTTT | CASSLYRHQSQPQHF
TRBD1 | TRBJ1-3 | TRBV18 | . | TGTGCCAGCTCACCACAGATCCTCCGACAGGGGCTTGCAGGAAACACCATATATTTT | CASSPQILRQGLAGNTIYF
TRBD1 | TRBJ1-1 | TRBV5-8 | . | TGTGCCAGCAGCTTTTATGTTTCGTCGGACAGGGACCAGAACACTGAAGCTTTCTTT | CASSFYVSSDRDQNTEAFF
TRBD1 | TRBJ2-2 | TRBV2 | . | TGTGCCAGCTGGAAGACAGGGGGCAACACCGGGGAGCTGTTTTTT | CASWKTGGNTGELFF
. | TRBJ2-7 | TRBV18 | . | TGTGCCAGCTCACCAGGAGGGTACGAGCAGTACTTC | CASSPGGYEQYF
TRBD2 | TRBJ2-7 | TRBV4-1 | once | TGCGCCAGCAGCCACATACCTAGCGGGAGTGAGCAGTACTTC | CASSHIPSGSEQYF
TRBD2 | TRBJ2-7 | TRBV7-2 | . | TGTGCCAGCAGCTTAGGACTAGCGGGGACTTACGAGCAGTACTTC | CASSLGLAGTYEQYF
. | TRBJ2-7 | TRBV20-1 | . | TGCAGTGCTTTGAGGACTTACGAGCAGTACTTC | CSALRTYEQYF